The present T cell receptor beta chain was sequenced within a study of cytomegalovirus exposure and HLA in healthy donors. Overall study context: Out of 170 million or so T cells, an earlier analysis found roughly 110 million unique TCR beta sequences in total. The study's findings and limits: Being indistinguishable, some V segments were excluded, TRBV6-2 and TRBV6-3 among them. In vitro, a few CMV-associated chains proved specific for CMV antigens. TCR beta V- and J-gene trimming was later associated with a missense DCLRE1C variant.

The study ran its PCR with 60 Vbeta and 13 Jbeta primers. Only in-frame clones appear in the TCRdb table, and some are missing; sequencing was by immunoSEQ multiplex PCR. This sample has 190,000 or so clones, with around three quarters found just once. The CDR3 extends over 16 amino acids. CDR1 is SEHNR and CDR2 is FQNEAQ in the germline V gene (reference sequence). To note about this clone: Its antigen is not known. At one end the junction does not follow the germline gene, possibly because of a read error.

Sequenced sample: PBMCs. The chain employs TRBV7-9 and TRBJ2-2; tentative D call: TRBD1 (6 bases). This TCR came from a boy aged 10-17 years in good health and CMV-seronegative. The CDR3 protein is CSSSLQGRKGAGELFF. For the CDR3, the DNA is TGTTCCAGCAGCTTGCAGGGGAGAAAAGGGGCCGGGGAGCTGTTTTTT.